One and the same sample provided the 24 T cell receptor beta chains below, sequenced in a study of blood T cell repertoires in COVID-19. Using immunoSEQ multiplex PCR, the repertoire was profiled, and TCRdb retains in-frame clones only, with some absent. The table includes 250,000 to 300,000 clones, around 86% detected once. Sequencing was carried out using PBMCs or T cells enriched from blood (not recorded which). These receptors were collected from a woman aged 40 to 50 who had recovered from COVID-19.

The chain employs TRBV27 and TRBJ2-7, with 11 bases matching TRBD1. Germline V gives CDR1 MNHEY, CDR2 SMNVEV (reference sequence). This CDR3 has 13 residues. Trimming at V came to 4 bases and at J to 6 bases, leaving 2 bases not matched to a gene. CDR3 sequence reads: CASSSGTGGEQYF. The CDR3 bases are TGTGCCAGCAGTTCCGGGACAGGGGGCGAGCAGTACTTC.

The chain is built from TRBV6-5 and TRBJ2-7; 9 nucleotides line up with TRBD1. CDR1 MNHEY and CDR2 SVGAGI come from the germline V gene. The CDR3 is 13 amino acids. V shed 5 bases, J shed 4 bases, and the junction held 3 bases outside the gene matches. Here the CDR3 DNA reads TGTGCCAGCAGTCCCGGGACAGGGTACGAGCAGTACTTC. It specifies CASSPGTGYEQYF.

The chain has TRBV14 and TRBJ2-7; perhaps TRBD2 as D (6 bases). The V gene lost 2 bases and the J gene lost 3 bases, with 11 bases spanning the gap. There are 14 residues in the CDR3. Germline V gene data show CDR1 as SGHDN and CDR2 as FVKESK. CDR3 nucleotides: TGTGCCAGCAGCCAATTTAGGGGAGGCTACGAGCAGTACTTC. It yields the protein CASSQFRGGYEQYF.

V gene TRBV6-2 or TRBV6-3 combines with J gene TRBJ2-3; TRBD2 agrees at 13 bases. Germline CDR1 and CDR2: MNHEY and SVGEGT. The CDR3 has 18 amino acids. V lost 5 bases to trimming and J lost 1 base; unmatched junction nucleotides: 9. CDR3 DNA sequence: TGTGCCAGCAGTACCAGAACCGGACTAGCGGGAGGCACAGATACGCAGTATTTT. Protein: CASSTRTGLAGGTDTQYF.

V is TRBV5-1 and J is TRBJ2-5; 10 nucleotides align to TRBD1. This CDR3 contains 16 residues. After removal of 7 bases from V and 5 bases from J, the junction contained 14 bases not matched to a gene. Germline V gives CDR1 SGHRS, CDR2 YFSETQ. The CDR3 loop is CASGLPGTGEGETQYF. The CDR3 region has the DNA TGCGCCAGCGGCCTACCCGGGACAGGGGAAGGGGAGACCCAGTACTTC.

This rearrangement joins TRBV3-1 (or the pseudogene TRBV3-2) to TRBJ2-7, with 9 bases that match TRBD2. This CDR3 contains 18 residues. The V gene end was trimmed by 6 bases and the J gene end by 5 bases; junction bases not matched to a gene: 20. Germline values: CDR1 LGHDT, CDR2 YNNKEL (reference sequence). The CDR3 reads CASSPRYSSGDPGDEQYF. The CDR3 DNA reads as TGTGCCAGCAGTCCAAGATACTCTAGCGGGGACCCTGGGGACGAGCAGTACTTC.

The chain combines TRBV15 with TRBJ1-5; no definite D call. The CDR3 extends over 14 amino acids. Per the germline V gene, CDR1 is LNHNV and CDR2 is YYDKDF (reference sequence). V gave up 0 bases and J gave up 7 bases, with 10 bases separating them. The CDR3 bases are TGTGCCACCAGCAGAGAACGGCGGCCCCAGCCCCAGCATTTT. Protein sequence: CATSRERRPQPQHF.

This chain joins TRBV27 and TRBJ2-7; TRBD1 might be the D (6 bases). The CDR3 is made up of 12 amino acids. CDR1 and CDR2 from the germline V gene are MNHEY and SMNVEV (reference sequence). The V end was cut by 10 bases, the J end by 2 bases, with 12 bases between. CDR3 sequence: CATRDITYEQYF. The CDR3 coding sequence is TGTGCCACCAGGGACATAACCTACGAGCAGTACTTC.

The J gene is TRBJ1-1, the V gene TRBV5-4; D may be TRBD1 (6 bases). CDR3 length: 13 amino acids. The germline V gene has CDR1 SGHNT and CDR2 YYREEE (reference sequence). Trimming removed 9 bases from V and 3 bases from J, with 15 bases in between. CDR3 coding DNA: TGTGCCACCGGTGGGGGGGCAGACACTGAAGCTTTCTTT. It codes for CATGGGADTEAFF.

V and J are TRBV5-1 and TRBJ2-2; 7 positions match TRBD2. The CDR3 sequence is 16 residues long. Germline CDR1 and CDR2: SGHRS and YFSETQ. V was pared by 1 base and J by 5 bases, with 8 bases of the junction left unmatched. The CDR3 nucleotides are TGCGCCAGCAGCTTGCCCTGGGCGGGAGCGACCGGGGAGCTGTTTTTT. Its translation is CASSLPWAGATGELFF.

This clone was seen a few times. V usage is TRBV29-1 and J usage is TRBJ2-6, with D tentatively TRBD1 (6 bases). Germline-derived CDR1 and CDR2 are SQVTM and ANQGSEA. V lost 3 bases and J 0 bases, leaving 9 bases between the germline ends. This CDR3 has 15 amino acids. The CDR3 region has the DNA TGCAGCGTTGACACAGGGTTCTCTGGGGCCAACGTCCTGACTTTC. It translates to CSVDTGFSGANVLTF.

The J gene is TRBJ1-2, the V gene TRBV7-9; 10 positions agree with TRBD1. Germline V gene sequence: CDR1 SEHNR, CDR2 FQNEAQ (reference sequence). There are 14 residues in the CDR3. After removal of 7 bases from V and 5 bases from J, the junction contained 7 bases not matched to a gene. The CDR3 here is CASTPGQGIYGYTF. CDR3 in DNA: TGTGCCAGCACCCCGGGACAGGGGATTTATGGCTACACCTTC.

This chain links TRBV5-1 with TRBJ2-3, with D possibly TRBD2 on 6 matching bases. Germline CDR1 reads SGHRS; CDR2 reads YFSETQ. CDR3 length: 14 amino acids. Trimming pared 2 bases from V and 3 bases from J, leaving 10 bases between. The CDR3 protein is CASSFFGRTDTQYF. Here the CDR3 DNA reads TGCGCCAGCAGCTTTTTCGGGAGAACAGATACGCAGTATTTT.

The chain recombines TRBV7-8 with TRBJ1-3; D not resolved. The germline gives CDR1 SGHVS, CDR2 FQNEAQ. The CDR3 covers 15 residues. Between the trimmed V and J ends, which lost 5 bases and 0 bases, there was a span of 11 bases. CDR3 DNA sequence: TGTGCCAGCAGCCGAGGACTTGACTCTGGAAACACCATATATTTT. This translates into CASSRGLDSGNTIYF. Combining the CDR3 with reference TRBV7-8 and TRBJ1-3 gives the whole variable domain GAGVSQSPRYKVAKRGQDVALRCDPISGHVSLFWYQQALGQGPEFLTYFQNEAQLDKSGLPSDRFFAERPEGSVSTLKIQRTQQEDSAVYLCASSRGLDSGNTIYFGEGSWLTVV.

CDR3 coding DNA: TGTGCCAGTAGTCCACGGACAGCCGTCCATGACTATGGCTACACCTTC. It is translated as CASSPRTAVHDYGYTF. This chain joins TRBV19 and TRBJ1-2, with D possibly being TRBD1 (6 bases). With 5 bases removed from V and 3 bases from J, the gap between germline ends came to 19 bases. CDR1 and CDR2 from the germline V gene are LNHDA and SQIVND (reference sequence). This CDR3 is built from 16 residues.

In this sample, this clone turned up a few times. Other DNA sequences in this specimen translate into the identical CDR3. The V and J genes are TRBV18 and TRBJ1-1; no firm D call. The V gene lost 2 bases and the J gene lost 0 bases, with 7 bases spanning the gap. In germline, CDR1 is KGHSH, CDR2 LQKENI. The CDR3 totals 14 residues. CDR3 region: CASSPGLMNTEAFF. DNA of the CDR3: TGTGCCAGCTCACCAGGGCTCATGAACACTGAAGCTTTCTTT.

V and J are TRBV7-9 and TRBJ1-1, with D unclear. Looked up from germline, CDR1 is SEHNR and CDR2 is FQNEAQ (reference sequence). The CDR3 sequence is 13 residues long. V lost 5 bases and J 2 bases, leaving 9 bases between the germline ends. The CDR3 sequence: CASSREGNTEAFF. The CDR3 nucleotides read TGTGCCAGCAGCCGCGAGGGTAACACTGAAGCTTTCTTT.

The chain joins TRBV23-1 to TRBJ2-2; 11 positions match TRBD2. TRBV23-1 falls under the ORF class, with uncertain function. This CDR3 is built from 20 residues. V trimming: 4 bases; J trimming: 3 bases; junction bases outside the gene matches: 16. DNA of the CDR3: TGCGCCAGCAGTCCTCATACGACTAGCGGGACGAACAAACACACCGGGGAGCTGTTTTTT. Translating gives CASSPHTTSGTNKHTGELFF.

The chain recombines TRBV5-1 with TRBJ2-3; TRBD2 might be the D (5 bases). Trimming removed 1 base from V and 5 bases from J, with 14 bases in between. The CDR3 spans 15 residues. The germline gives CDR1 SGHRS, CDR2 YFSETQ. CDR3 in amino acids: CASSLLPGREDTQYF. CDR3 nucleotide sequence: TGCGCCAGCAGCTTGTTGCCGGGAAGGGAAGATACGCAGTATTTT.

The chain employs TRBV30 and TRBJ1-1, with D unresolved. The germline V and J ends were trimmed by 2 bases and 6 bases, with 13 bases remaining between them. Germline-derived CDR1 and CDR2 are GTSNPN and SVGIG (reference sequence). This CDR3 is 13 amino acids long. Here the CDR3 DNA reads TGTGCCTGGAGTCCTGGGTGGGAGGCTGAAGCTTTCTTT. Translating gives CAWSPGWEAEAFF. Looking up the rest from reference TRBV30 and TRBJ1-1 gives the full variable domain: SQTIHQWPATLVQPVGSPLSLECTVEGTSNPNLYWYRQAAGRGLQLLFYSVGIGQISSEVPQNLSASRPQDRQFILSSKKLLLSDSGFYLCAWSPGWEAEAFFGQGTRLTVV.

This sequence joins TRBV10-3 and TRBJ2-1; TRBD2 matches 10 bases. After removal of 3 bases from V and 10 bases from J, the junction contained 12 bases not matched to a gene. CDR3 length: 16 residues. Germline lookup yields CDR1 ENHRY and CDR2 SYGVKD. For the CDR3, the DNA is TGTGCCATCAGTGAAAGGAACCTAGCGGGGGTACGGGAGCAGTTCTTC. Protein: CAISERNLAGVREQFF.

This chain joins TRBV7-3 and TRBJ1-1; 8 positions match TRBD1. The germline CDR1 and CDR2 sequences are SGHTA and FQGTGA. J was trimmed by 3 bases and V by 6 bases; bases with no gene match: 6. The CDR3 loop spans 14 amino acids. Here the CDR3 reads CASSPQGAHTEAFF. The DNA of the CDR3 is TGTGCCAGCAGTCCTCAGGGGGCCCACACTGAAGCTTTCTTT.

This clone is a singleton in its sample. The CDR3 loop is CASSDGSGPLLNEQFF. DNA of the CDR3: TGTGCCAGCAGTGATGGTAGCGGGCCCCTTCTTAATGAGCAGTTCTTC. This sequence joins TRBV6-1 and TRBJ2-1, with TRBD2 identical over 7 bases. CDR3 length: 16 amino acids. From germline, CDR1 is MNHNS and CDR2 SASEGT. V was pared by 3 bases and J by 7 bases, with 12 bases of the junction left unmatched.

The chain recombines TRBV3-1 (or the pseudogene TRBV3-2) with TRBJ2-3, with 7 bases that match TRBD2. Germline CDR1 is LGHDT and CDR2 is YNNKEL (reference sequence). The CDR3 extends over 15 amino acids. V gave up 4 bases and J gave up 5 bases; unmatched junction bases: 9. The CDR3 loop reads CASSRQSQRGDTQYF. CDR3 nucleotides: TGTGCCAGCAGCCGTCAAAGCCAGCGGGGAGATACGCAGTATTTT.